A single T cell receptor (beta chain) is shown here with its context. The antigen remains undetermined. This entry belongs to a study of monozygotic twins with inflammatory bowel disease. TCRdb reprocessed the 5' RACE reads and stores each CDR3 protein as one record, lacking DNA. The sample table includes 400,000 to 500,000 distinct CDR3 sequences. The CDR3 is 14 residues long. Germline CDR1 reads SGHDT; CDR2 reads YYEEEE. Study-wide points: Clonotypes shared with others were fewer in IBD patients than in healthy twins, especially with disease activity. Variability may have been added to patient repertoires by differing immunosuppressive treatments. IBD patients carried less diverse TCRbeta repertoires (inverse Simpson) than healthy co-twins.

It was from whole blood, with no T cell sorting, that total RNA was isolated. This receptor was obtained from a human donor with ulcerative colitis or Crohn's disease, or a healthy co-twin of an affected twin (not recorded which). The chain employs TRBV5-6 and TRBJ2-5. The specimen was blood. The CDR3 sequence is CASSLDTIQETQYF.